Sequencing of this T cell receptor (beta chain) was carried out in a study of blood T cell repertoires in COVID-19. Study-wide context: From T cells, B-cell-depleted T cells, or PBMCs came the material, which was cDNA or gDNA.

This CDR3 contains 15 residues. V was trimmed by 3 bases and J by 6 bases, leaving 17 bases between them. Germline assignment: CDR1 KGHSH and CDR2 LQKENI. This clone has only one observation. Methods used by the authors: Reference gene primer amplification gave nucleated cell count estimates. Sequenced by immunoSEQ multiplex PCR; TCRdb stores in-frame clones only, minus some. The DNA gave D and trimming, while V, J and clone size come from that table. The sample lists around 100,000 clones, roughly 83% seen once, with 15% to 20% in the top ten. The rearrangement uses TRBV18 and TRBJ1-2; D gene ambiguous. The TCR was taken from a woman aged 55-75 years with acute or convalescent COVID-19. Sample: peripheral blood. The CDR3: CASSPLQEAIDGYTF. The DNA of the CDR3 is TGTGCCAGCTCACCCTTGCAGGAGGCGATAGATGGCTACACCTTC.